This T cell receptor (beta chain) was recorded in a study of CD8+ T cells in alopecia areata. Concerning this clone itself: Its antigen is undetermined.

Study observations and caveats: Relative to normal scalp, lesional scalp, especially alopecia totalis/universalis, showed higher clonality. In scalp samples, resident alphabeta T cells of normal skin are also sequenced.

cDNA serving as the sequencing template came from extracted, reverse transcribed RNA. Some clones are missing from TCRdb's copy, which holds only in-frame ones; the method was immunoSEQ multiplex PCR. This table has under 30,000 clones, roughly 50% appearing once. Trimming at V came to 5 bases and at J to 5 bases, leaving 8 bases not matched to a gene. CDR3 length: 17 residues. CDR1 is MNHEY, CDR2 SMNVEV, per germline (reference sequence). The chain is built from TRBV27 and TRBJ2-1; TRBD2 matches 14 bases. Sample: NKG2D-high CD8+ T cells sorted from blood. This TCR came from a human donor with alopecia areata. CDR3 DNA sequence: TGTGCCAGCAGTCCCGGGACTAGCGGGAGAGCTCACAATGAGCAGTTCTTC. As protein: CASSPGTSGRAHNEQFF.